This T cell receptor (beta chain) was recorded in a study of T-cell memory formation after mild COVID-19. This clonotype appeared a few times. From the 5' RACE reads, TCRdb called clonotypes with MiXCR, one entry per CDR3 protein. The sample includes fewer than 350,000 distinct CDR3 sequences, 15% to 20% of them seen just once. With 5 bases removed from V and 5 bases from J, the gap between germline ends came to 27 bases. The CDR3 has 18 residues. Germline loops: CDR1 LNHNV, CDR2 YYDKDF (reference sequence). The V call is TRBV15, the J call TRBJ2-5; D perhaps matches TRBD2 (6 bases). The receptor was derived from a man between 18 and 35 years old who had mild COVID-19 (a few samples of this study predate the infection). Cell type and time point are not known. What was sequenced was PBMCs or a T cell subset sorted from them (not recorded which). This chain's CDR3 is CATSPGYNLVRGGETQYF. The CDR3 nucleotides read TGTGCCACCAGCCCCGGATATAATCTCGTGCGTGGGGGGGAGACCCAGTACTTC.